Reported below is one TCR beta chain. The CDR3 is 16 amino acids. Germline V gene lookup returns CDR1 SNHLY and CDR2 FYNNEI. The ends lost 6 bases at V and 3 bases at J; junction bases unmatched: 9. The source of the sample is a study of cytomegalovirus exposure and HLA in healthy donors. TCRdb's table, derived via immunoSEQ multiplex PCR, lists solely in-frame clones and lacks some. The sample lists 75,000 to 95,000 clones, roughly 96% occurring once. This TCR was sampled from a young man in good health and CMV-seronegative. V gene TRBV2 combines with J gene TRBJ2-3; 10 bases are shared with TRBD2. The specimen was PBMCs. The CDR3 DNA sequence: TGTGCCAGCAGGGAGAGGGGTAGCGGGAGGACAGATACGCAGTATTTT. This translates into CASRERGSGRTDTQYF.